The 21 T cell receptor beta chains below come from one sample, sequenced in a study of memory CD4+ T cells and cytomegalovirus serostatus. Assay used: immunoSEQ multiplex PCR; TCRdb lists only in-frame clones, some missing. The sample lists about 48,000 clones, about three quarters occurring once. The sort gate was single viable CD3+CD4+CD8-CD45RO+ cells for memory CD4+ T cells. The sequencing sample was made of memory CD4+ T cells from blood. All receptors come from an adult in good health and CMV-seronegative.

The chain joins TRBV6-1 to TRBJ2-7, with D maybe TRBD2 (5 bases). Germline lookup yields CDR1 MNHNS and CDR2 SASEGT. This CDR3 has 15 residues. V was pared by 0 bases and J by 1 base, with 10 bases between. CDR3 sequence reads: CASSEALLASYEQYF. The CDR3 bases are TGTGCCAGCAGTGAAGCGCTTCTAGCTTCCTACGAGCAGTACTTC.

This rearrangement joins TRBV28 to TRBJ1-5, with no clear D. Germline CDR1 and CDR2: MDHEN and SYDVKM. Deletions cut 2 bases from V and 1 base from J, with 9 bases between. The CDR3 covers 15 residues. This CDR3 reads CASSLRGFSNQPQHF. The CDR3, as DNA: TGTGCCAGCAGTTTAAGAGGGTTCAGCAATCAGCCCCAGCATTTT.

The chain has TRBV19 and TRBJ2-1, with TRBD1 identical over 8 bases. The CDR3 runs 16 residues. Germline lookup yields CDR1 LNHDA and CDR2 SQIVND (reference sequence). V lost 1 base to trimming and J lost 7 bases; unmatched junction nucleotides: 9. The DNA of the CDR3 is TGTGCCAGTAGTATAGCAGGGACAGGCCCGGGGAATGAGCAGTTCTTC. This encodes CASSIAGTGPGNEQFF.

The V and J genes are TRBV5-6 and TRBJ1-6; 7 nucleotides match TRBD1. J lost 9 bases, V lost 4 bases, and 7 bases had no gene match. Looked up from germline, CDR1 is SGHDT and CDR2 is YYEEEE. The CDR3 totals 14 residues. CDR3 sequence: CASSINRGASPLHF. CDR3 in DNA: TGTGCCAGCAGCATTAACAGGGGTGCTTCACCCCTCCACTTT. Combining the CDR3 with reference TRBV5-6 and TRBJ1-6 gives the whole variable domain DAGVTQSPTHLIKTRGQQVTLRCSPKSGHDTVSWYQQALGQGPQFIFQYYEEEERQRGNFPDRFSGHQFPNYSSELNVNALLLGDSALYLCASSINRGASPLHFGNGTRLTVT.

Only a few counts were recorded for this clone. The chain uses TRBV2 and TRBJ2-7, with 10 nucleotides matching TRBD1. The CDR3 loop spans 14 amino acids. Germline CDR1 is SNHLY and CDR2 is FYNNEI. V lost 6 bases and J lost 2; bases outside the gene matches: 4. CDR3 DNA: TGTGCCAGCAGGACGGGACAGGGGCCCTACGAGCAGTACTTC. This sequence encodes CASRTGQGPYEQYF.

This chain links TRBV27 with TRBJ1-5; D is ambiguous. The germline V gene encodes CDR1 MNHEY and CDR2 SMNVEV (reference sequence). The CDR3 runs 14 residues. Trimming took 6 bases from V and 7 from J, leaving 16 bases between them. The CDR3 protein is CASRSLEGGQPQHF. The CDR3 coding sequence is TGTGCCAGCAGGAGTTTAGAGGGAGGGCAGCCCCAGCATTTT.

The CDR3 spells CASSKSGTGREKLFF. The CDR3 DNA follows: TGTGCCAGCAGCAAGTCAGGGACAGGGCGCGAAAAACTGTTTTTT. This sequence joins TRBV7-9 and TRBJ1-4; TRBD1 aligns across 9 bases. V lost 5 bases to trimming and J lost 8 bases; unmatched junction nucleotides: 9. CDR1 is SEHNR and CDR2 is FQNEAQ in the germline V gene (reference sequence). This CDR3 is built from 15 residues.

The chain links TRBV5-4 to TRBJ2-7, with 8 bases matching TRBD2. CDR1 and CDR2 from the germline V gene are SGHNT and YYREEE (reference sequence). This CDR3 is 13 amino acids long. The J segment lost 6 bases and the V segment lost 0 bases, leaving 2 bases of the junction unmatched. CDR3 DNA: TGTGCCAGCAGCTTGGGGACTAGCCTCGAGCAGTACTTC. Its protein product is CASSLGTSLEQYF.

The chain employs TRBV2 and TRBJ2-3; 7 nucleotides line up with TRBD1. J lost 3 bases, V lost 5 bases, and 8 bases had no gene match. Per the germline V gene, CDR1 is SNHLY and CDR2 is FYNNEI. The CDR3 totals 15 residues. CDR3 coding DNA: TGTGCCAGCAGTAGCCAGGGGGTAGGGACAGATACGCAGTATTTT. Amino acids: CASSSQGVGTDTQYF.

This chain connects TRBV5-1 to TRBJ2-7; 7 bases match TRBD2. Germline CDR1 reads SGHRS; CDR2 reads YFSETQ. The J segment lost 1 base and the V segment lost 5 bases, leaving 6 bases of the junction unmatched. The CDR3 consists of 14 residues. CDR3 region: CASRRREDSYEQYF. CDR3 DNA: TGCGCCAGCAGGCGACGGGAGGATTCCTACGAGCAGTACTTC.

The chain links TRBV4-1 to TRBJ1-1, with TRBD1 as a possible D gene (5 bases). Germline-derived CDR1 and CDR2 are MGHRA and YSYEKL. Trimming took 0 bases from V and 6 from J, leaving 14 bases between them. This CDR3 has 15 residues. CDR3 in DNA: TGCGCCAGCAGCCAAGATTATGGGGGTTGGGCTGAAGCTTTCTTT. Its translation is CASSQDYGGWAEAFF.

V gene TRBV4-2 combines with J gene TRBJ2-5; D unresolved. Trimming removed 0 bases from V and 0 bases from J, with 8 bases in between. Germline V gene lookup returns CDR1 LGHNA and CDR2 YNFKEQ. The CDR3 has 15 amino acids. The CDR3 loop is CASSQDVADQETQYF. As DNA, the CDR3 is TGTGCCAGCAGCCAAGATGTGGCAGACCAAGAGACCCAGTACTTC.

The chain recombines TRBV6-5 with TRBJ2-7; unclear D gene. Germline values: CDR1 MNHEY, CDR2 SVGAGI. Trimming stripped 2 bases from V and 0 bases from J, with 11 bases between. The CDR3 spans 15 residues. The CDR3 DNA follows: TGTGCCAGCAGTTACGCGCTAGTCTCCTCCTACGAGCAGTACTTC. Residues: CASSYALVSSYEQYF.

Details on this clone: This CDR3 is also generated by other DNA sequences in the sample. The V gene is TRBV5-1, the J gene TRBJ1-5; D uncertain. Trimming pared 0 bases from V and 6 bases from J, leaving 7 bases between. There are 13 residues in the CDR3. Germline CDR1 reads SGHRS; CDR2 reads YFSETQ. Here the CDR3 DNA reads TGCGCCAGCAGCTTGGAGTTCGGTCAGCCCCAGCATTTT. The encoded protein is CASSLEFGQPQHF.

This chain joins TRBV7-7 and TRBJ2-5; 8 bases map to TRBD2. Germline V lookup: CDR1 SSHAT, CDR2 FNYEAQ (reference sequence). V shed 3 bases and J 5 bases; nucleotides not matched to a gene: 2. This CDR3 spans 13 amino acids. The CDR3 coding sequence is TGTGCCAGCAGCTTTGGGACTAGTGAGACCCAGTACTTC. This codes for CASSFGTSETQYF.

The chain couples TRBV30 to TRBJ2-7, with D hard to call. The CDR3 is 13 amino acids. Trimming removed 3 bases from V and 2 bases from J, with 11 bases in between. CDR1 is GTSNPN and CDR2 is SVGIG in the germline V gene (reference sequence). The CDR3 coding sequence is TGTGCCTGGAGGACTGGTTTACCCTACGAGCAGTACTTC. Protein sequence: CAWRTGLPYEQYF.

The chain joins TRBV27 to TRBJ2-2; 11 nucleotides align to TRBD2. J lost 9 bases, V lost 6 bases, and 6 bases had no gene match. CDR1 is MNHEY, CDR2 SMNVEV, per germline (reference sequence). This CDR3 comprises 14 residues. In nucleotides, the CDR3 is TGTGCCAGCAGAGCAACTAGCGGGAGCCGGGAGCTGTTTTTT. This translates into CASRATSGSRELFF.

V usage is TRBV30 and J usage is TRBJ2-5; TRBD1 agrees at 9 bases. The CDR3 sequence is 12 residues long. V was clipped by 5 bases and J by 4 bases; unmatched bases: 2. Germline V gene lookup returns CDR1 GTSNPN and CDR2 SVGIG (reference sequence). CDR3 residues: CAWEQGAETQYF. Here the CDR3 DNA reads TGTGCCTGGGAACAGGGGGCAGAGACCCAGTACTTC.

The chain uses TRBV19 and TRBJ1-5, with a weak D call TRBD1 (5 bases). The CDR3 contains 16 residues. Germline V gene data show CDR1 as LNHDA and CDR2 as SQIVND (reference sequence). With 6 bases removed from V and 2 bases from J, the gap between germline ends came to 17 bases. The CDR3 sequence is CASSSGARIGNQPQHF. The CDR3 coding sequence is TGTGCCAGTAGCTCCGGGGCACGTATCGGCAATCAGCCCCAGCATTTT.

This sequence joins TRBV11-2 and TRBJ2-4, with D maybe TRBD1 (5 bases). V lost 6 bases, J lost 9 bases, and 15 bases lay in between. The CDR3 length is 13 residues. The germline CDR1 and CDR2 sequences are SGHAT and FQNNGV. The CDR3 region is CASSFERQGIQYF. Written as DNA, the CDR3 is TGTGCCAGCAGTTTCGAGAGGCAGGGCATTCAGTACTTC.

This clone was counted a few times. The rearrangement joins TRBV9 to TRBJ1-2; TRBD1 matches 7 bases. Unmatched junction bases numbered 10, after V lost 0 bases and J lost 8 bases. The CDR3 loop spans 15 amino acids. Germline V gene data show CDR1 as SGDLS and CDR2 as YYNGEE. The chain's CDR3 is CASSVVPRQGGGYTF. The CDR3, as DNA: TGTGCCAGCAGCGTAGTCCCCAGACAGGGAGGGGGCTACACCTTC.